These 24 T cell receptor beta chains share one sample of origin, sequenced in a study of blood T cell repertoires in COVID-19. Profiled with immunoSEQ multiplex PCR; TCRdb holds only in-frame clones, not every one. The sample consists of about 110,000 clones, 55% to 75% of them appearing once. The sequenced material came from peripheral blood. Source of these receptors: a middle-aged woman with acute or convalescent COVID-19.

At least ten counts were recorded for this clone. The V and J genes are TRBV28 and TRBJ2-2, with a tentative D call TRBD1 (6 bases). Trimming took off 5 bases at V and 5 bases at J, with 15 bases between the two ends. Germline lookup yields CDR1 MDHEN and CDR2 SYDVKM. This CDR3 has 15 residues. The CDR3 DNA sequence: TGTGCCAGCAGTCCAGAGACAGGACTGACCGGGGAGCTGTTTTTT. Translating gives CASSPETGLTGELFF.

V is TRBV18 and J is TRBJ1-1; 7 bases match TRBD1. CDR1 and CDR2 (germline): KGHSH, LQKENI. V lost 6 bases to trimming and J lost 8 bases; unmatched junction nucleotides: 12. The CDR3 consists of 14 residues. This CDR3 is CASSLRDSGSEAFF. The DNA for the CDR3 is TGTGCCAGCTCTCTCCGGGACAGCGGGTCAGAAGCTTTCTTT.

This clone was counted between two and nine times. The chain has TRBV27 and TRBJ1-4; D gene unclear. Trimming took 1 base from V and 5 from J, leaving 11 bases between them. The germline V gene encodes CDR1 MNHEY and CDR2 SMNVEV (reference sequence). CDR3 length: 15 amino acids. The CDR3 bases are TGTGCCAGCAGTTTATTTGCGGGCCCAAATGAAAAACTGTTTTTT. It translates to CASSLFAGPNEKLFF.

CDR3 loop: CASSLERNQPQHF. The CDR3, as DNA: TGTGCCAGCAGCTTAGAACGGAATCAGCCCCAGCATTTT. The chain couples TRBV11-2 to TRBJ1-5; unclear D gene. The CDR3 has 13 amino acids. Between the trimmed V and J ends, which lost 0 bases and 4 bases, there was a span of 4 bases. Germline CDR1 reads SGHAT; CDR2 reads FQNNGV.

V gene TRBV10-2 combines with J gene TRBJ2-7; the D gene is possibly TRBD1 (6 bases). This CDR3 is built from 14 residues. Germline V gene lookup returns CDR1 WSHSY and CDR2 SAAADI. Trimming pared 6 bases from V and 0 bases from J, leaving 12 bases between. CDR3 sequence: CASSLSGVSYEQYF. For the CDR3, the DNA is TGCGCCAGCAGCCTCTCAGGGGTCTCCTACGAGCAGTACTTC.

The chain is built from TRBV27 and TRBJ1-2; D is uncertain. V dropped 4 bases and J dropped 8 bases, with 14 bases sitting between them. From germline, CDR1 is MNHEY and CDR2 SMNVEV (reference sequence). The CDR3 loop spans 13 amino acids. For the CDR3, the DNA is TGTGCCAGCAGTTCCCTTCGGTGGGAGGGCTACACCTTC. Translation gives CASSSLRWEGYTF.

The CDR3 bases are TGTGCCAGCAGTCCCTCTTTGAACACTGAAGCTTTCTTT. Encoded protein: CASSPSLNTEAFF. V gene TRBV28 combines with J gene TRBJ1-1; D call uncertain. V lost 5 bases and J lost 0, with 7 bases in between. Germline lookup yields CDR1 MDHEN and CDR2 SYDVKM. The CDR3 is made up of 13 amino acids. Complete variable domain (other parts from reference TRBV28 and TRBJ1-1): DVKVTQSSRYLVKRTGEKVFLECVQDMDHENMFWYRQDPGLGLRLIYFSYDVKMKEKGDIPEGYSVSREKKERFSLILESASTNQTSMYLCASSPSLNTEAFFGQGTRLTVV.

CDR3 in amino acids: CASTRSSYNEQFF. The CDR3 DNA is TGTGCCAGCACGCGGAGCTCCTACAATGAGCAGTTCTTC. The rearrangement links TRBV9 to TRBJ2-1; unclear D gene. CDR1 SGDLS and CDR2 YYNGEE come from the germline V gene. The ends were cut back, 6 bases at V and 0 bases at J, with 7 bases in the middle. The CDR3 totals 13 residues.

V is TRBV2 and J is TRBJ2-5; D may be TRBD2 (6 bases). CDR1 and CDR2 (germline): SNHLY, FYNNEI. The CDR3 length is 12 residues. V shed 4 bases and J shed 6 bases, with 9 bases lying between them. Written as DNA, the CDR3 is TGTGCCAGCAGTGCGGGGGAAAAGACCCAGTACTTC. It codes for CASSAGEKTQYF. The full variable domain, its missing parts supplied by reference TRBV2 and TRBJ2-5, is EPEVTQTPSHQVTQMGQEVILRCVPISNHLYFYWYRQILGQKVEFLVSFYNNEISEKSEIFDDQFSVERPDGSNFTLKIRSTKLEDSAMYFCASSAGEKTQYFGPGTRLLVL.

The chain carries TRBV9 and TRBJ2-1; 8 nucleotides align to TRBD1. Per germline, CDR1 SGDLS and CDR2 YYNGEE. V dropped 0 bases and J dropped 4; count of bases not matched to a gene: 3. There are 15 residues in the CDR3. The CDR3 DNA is TGTGCCAGCAGCGTAGGGACAGGGATTTACAATGAGCAGTTCTTC. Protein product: CASSVGTGIYNEQFF.

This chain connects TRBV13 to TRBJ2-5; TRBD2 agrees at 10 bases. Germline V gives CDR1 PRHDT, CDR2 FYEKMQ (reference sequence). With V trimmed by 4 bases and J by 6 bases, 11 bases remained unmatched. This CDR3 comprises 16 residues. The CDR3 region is CASSSSERGGAKTQYF. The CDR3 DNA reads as TGTGCCAGCAGCTCTTCCGAGCGGGGGGGAGCGAAGACCCAGTACTTC.

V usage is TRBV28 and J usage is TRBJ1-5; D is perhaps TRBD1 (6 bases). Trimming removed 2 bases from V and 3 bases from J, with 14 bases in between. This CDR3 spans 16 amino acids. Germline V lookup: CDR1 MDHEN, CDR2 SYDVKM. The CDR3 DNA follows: TGTGCCAGCAGTTTAGGAGGACAGCCCGTCAATCAGCCCCAGCATTTT. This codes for CASSLGGQPVNQPQHF.

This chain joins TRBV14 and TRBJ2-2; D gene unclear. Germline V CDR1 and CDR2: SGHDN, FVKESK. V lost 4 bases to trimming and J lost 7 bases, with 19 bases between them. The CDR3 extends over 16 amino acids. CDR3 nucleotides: TGTGCCAGCAGCCCGTTAACATCTTCGATCAGCGGGGAGCTGTTTTTT. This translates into CASSPLTSSISGELFF. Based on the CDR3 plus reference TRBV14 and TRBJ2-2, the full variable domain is EAGVTQFPSHSVIEKGQTVTLRCDPISGHDNLYWYRRVMGKEIKFLLHFVKESKQDESGMPNNRFLAERTGGTYSTLKVQPAELEDSGVYFCASSPLTSSISGELFFGEGSRLTVL.

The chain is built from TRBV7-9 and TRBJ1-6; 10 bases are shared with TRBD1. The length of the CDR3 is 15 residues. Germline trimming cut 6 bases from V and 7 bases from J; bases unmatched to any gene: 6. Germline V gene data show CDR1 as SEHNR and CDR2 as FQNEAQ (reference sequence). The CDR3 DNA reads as TGTGCCAGCAGGGAGGTGGACAGGGGGAATTCACCCCTCCACTTT. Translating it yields CASREVDRGNSPLHF.

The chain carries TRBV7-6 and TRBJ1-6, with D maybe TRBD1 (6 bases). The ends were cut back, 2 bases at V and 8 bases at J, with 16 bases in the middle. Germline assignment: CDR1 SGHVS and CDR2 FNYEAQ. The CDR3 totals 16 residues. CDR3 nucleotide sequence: TGTGCCAGCAGCTTAATGAGTAGGACAGAGGATTCACCCCTCCACTTT. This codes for CASSLMSRTEDSPLHF.

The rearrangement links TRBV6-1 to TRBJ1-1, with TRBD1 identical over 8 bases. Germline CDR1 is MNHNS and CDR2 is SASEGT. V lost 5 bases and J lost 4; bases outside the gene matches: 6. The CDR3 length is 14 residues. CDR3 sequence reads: CASSFSDRGTEAFF. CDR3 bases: TGTGCCAGCAGTTTCTCTGACAGGGGCACTGAAGCTTTCTTT.

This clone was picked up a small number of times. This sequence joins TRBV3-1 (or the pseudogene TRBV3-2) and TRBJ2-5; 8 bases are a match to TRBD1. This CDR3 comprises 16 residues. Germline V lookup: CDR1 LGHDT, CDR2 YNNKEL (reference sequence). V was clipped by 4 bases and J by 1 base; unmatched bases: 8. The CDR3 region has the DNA TGTGCCAGCAGCCTCACCCGGACAGGGCCCCAAGAGACCCAGTACTTC. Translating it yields CASSLTRTGPQETQYF.

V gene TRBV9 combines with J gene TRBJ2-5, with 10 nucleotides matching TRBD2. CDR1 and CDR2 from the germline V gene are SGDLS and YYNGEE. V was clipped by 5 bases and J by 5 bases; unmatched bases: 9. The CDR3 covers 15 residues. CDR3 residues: CASSRRGSGGETQYF. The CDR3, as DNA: TGTGCCAGCAGTCGTAGGGGTAGCGGGGGGGAGACCCAGTACTTC.

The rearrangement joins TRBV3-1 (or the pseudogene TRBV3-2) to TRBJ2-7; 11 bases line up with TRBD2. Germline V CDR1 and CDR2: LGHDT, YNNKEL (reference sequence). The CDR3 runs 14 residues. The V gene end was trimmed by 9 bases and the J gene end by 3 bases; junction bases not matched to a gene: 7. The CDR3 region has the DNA TGTGCCAGTGCCACTAGCGGGGGAAGCTACGAGCAGTACTTC. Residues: CASATSGGSYEQYF.

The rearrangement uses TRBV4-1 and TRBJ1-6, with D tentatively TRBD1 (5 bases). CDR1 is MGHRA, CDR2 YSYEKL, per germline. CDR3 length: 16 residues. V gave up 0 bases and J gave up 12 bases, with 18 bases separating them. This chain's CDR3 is CASSQEFLTVTVPLHF. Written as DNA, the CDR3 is TGCGCCAGCAGCCAAGAATTTTTGACAGTCACTGTACCCCTCCACTTT.

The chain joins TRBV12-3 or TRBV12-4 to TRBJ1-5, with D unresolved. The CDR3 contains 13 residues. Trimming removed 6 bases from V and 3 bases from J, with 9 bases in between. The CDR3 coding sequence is TGTGCCAGCAGCTTGACATTCAATCAGCCCCAGCATTTT. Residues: CASSLTFNQPQHF.

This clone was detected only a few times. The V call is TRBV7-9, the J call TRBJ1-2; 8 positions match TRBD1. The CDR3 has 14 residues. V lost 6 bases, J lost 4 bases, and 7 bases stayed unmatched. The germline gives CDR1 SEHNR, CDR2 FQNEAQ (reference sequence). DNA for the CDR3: TGTGCCAGCAGTTCAGGACAGGGCCTCTATGGCTACACCTTC. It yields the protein CASSSGQGLYGYTF.

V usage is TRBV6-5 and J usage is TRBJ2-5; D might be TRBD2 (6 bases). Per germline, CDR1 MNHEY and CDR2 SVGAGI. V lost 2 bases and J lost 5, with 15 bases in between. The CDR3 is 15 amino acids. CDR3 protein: CASSYQKGRGETQYF. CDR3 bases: TGTGCCAGCAGTTACCAAAAGGGTCGGGGGGAGACCCAGTACTTC.

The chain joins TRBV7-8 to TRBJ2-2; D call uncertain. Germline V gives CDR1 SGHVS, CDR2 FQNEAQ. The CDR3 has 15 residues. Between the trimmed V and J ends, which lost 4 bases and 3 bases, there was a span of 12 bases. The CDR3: CASSSRLGDTGELFF. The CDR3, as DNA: TGTGCCAGCAGCTCGAGACTGGGTGACACCGGGGAGCTGTTTTTT.